What follows is one TCR beta chain and its context. The V and J ends lost 1 base and 0 bases respectively, with 5 bases between them. Germline-derived CDR1 and CDR2 are SGHVS and FNYEAQ. The CDR3 has 14 amino acids. This entry is derived from a study of blood T cell repertoires in COVID-19. On the study more broadly: Italy, Spain and the United States were the sources of the convalescent and acute COVID-19 samples. PBMCs, B-cell-depleted T cells, or T cells were the source of the cDNA or gDNA that made up the material.

Assay: immunoSEQ multiplex PCR; the TCRdb copy retains only in-frame clones and omits some. The table shows tens of thousands of clones, with around 80% occurring only once. The sequenced sample was peripheral blood. The chain uses TRBV7-6 and TRBJ2-3, with D hard to call. The TCR comes from a human donor in a cohort sampled during active COVID-19. CDR3 bases: TGTGCCAGCAGCTTAGTTTCTAGCACAGATACGCAGTATTTT. Translated: CASSLVSSTDTQYF.